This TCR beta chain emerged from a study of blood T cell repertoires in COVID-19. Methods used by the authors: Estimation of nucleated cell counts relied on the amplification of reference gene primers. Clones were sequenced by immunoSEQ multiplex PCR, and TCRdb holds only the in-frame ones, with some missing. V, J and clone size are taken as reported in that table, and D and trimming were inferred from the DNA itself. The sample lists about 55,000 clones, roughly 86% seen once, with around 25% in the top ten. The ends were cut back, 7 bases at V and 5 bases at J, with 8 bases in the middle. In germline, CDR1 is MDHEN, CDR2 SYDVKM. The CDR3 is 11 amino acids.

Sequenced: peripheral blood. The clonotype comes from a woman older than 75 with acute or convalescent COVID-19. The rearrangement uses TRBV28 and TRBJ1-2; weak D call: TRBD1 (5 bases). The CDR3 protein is CASTDRYGYTF. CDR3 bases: TGTGCCAGCACCGACAGATATGGCTACACCTTC.